The 8 T cell receptor beta chains reported below all come from one sample, sequenced in a study of T cell changes during pregnancy in multiple sclerosis. TCRdb's copy holds only in-frame clones and misses some; the assay was immunoSEQ multiplex PCR. The sample consists of approximately 50,000 clones, 85% to 95% of them appearing once. The input for sequencing was CD4+ T cells from peripheral blood mononuclear cells, taken in the third trimester of pregnancy. Receptor source: a female donor with multiple sclerosis, enrolled in a pregnancy study.

This clone was recorded once. This chain uses TRBV15 with TRBJ1-1; 8 bases are a match to TRBD1. V lost 2 bases and J lost 6; bases outside the gene matches: 8. Per the germline V gene, CDR1 is LNHNV and CDR2 is YYDKDF (reference sequence). The CDR3 runs 15 residues. The CDR3 here is CATSRPMDRAAEAFF. The CDR3 DNA is TGTGCCACCAGCAGACCGATGGACAGGGCCGCTGAAGCTTTCTTT.

The V and J genes are TRBV5-6 and TRBJ2-3; D gene uncertain. The V end lost 6 bases, the J end lost 3 bases, and 8 bases lay between the germline ends. The germline V gene encodes CDR1 SGHDT and CDR2 YYEEEE. The CDR3 is 12 amino acids. The CDR3 DNA reads as TGTGCCAGCACCACGCGGACAGATACGCAGTATTTT. The encoded protein is CASTTRTDTQYF. Complete variable domain (other parts from reference TRBV5-6 and TRBJ2-3): DAGVTQSPTHLIKTRGQQVTLRCSPKSGHDTVSWYQQALGQGPQFIFQYYEEEERQRGNFPDRFSGHQFPNYSSELNVNALLLGDSALYLCASTTRTDTQYFGPGTRLTVL.

This chain links TRBV7-9 with TRBJ2-3, with TRBD2 matching over 12 bases. CDR3 size: 16 residues. V lost 7 bases to trimming and J lost 5 bases; unmatched junction nucleotides: 10. Germline-derived CDR1 and CDR2 are SEHNR and FQNEAQ (reference sequence). The CDR3 nucleotides are TGTGCCAGCACCCTCGCCCTAGCGGGAGGGTTAGATACGCAGTATTTT. Its translation: CASTLALAGGLDTQYF.

This clone was recorded a few times. The rearrangement joins TRBV19 to TRBJ1-1; 7 bases fit TRBD1. The junction had 11 bases not matched to a gene; V was cut back by 3 bases and J by 4 bases. This CDR3 is 16 amino acids long. Per the germline V gene, CDR1 is LNHDA and CDR2 is SQIVND (reference sequence). CDR3 region: CASSIRTGPLSTEAFF. The CDR3 DNA sequence: TGTGCCAGTAGTATCAGGACAGGTCCTTTGAGCACTGAAGCTTTCTTT.

The chain employs TRBV28 and TRBJ1-2, with a weak D call TRBD1 (5 bases). CDR1 and CDR2 (germline): MDHEN, SYDVKM. CDR3 size: 15 residues. Trimming cost V 3 bases and J 8 bases, with 19 bases left between them. The DNA of the CDR3 is TGTGCCAGCAGTTTTTCATCAGGGAATCGGAACGGCTACACCTTC. Translation: CASSFSSGNRNGYTF.

This clone was counted a single time. The chain couples TRBV21-1 to TRBJ1-5; the listed D gene, TRBD1, was not tested against the DNA. TRBV21-1 is listed as a pseudogene. This CDR3 has 20 residues. CDR3 region: CASRGDRGRHGARYNQPQHF. The CDR3 coding sequence is TGTGCCAGCAGGGGGGACAGGGGAAGACATGGGGCCCGGTACAATCAGCCCCAGCATTTT.

V gene TRBV5-1 combines with J gene TRBJ2-7; 9 bases are shared with TRBD1. Germline V gene sequence: CDR1 SGHRS, CDR2 YFSETQ. This CDR3 is built from 16 residues. J gave up 6 bases and V 4 bases, and 14 bases lay outside the gene matches. The CDR3 sequence: CASSLRWDRDVREQYF. The CDR3 DNA is TGCGCCAGCAGCCTAAGGTGGGACAGGGACGTACGCGAGCAGTACTTC.

This rearrangement joins TRBV6-6 to TRBJ2-3; 9 nucleotides line up with TRBD1. This CDR3 contains 16 residues. V was pared by 4 bases and J by 3 bases, with 8 bases of the junction left unmatched. Germline CDR1 and CDR2: MNHNY and SVGAGI (reference sequence). CDR3 sequence: CASSSPGTGWTDTQYF. The CDR3, as DNA: TGTGCCAGCAGTTCCCCCGGGACAGGGTGGACAGATACGCAGTATTTT.